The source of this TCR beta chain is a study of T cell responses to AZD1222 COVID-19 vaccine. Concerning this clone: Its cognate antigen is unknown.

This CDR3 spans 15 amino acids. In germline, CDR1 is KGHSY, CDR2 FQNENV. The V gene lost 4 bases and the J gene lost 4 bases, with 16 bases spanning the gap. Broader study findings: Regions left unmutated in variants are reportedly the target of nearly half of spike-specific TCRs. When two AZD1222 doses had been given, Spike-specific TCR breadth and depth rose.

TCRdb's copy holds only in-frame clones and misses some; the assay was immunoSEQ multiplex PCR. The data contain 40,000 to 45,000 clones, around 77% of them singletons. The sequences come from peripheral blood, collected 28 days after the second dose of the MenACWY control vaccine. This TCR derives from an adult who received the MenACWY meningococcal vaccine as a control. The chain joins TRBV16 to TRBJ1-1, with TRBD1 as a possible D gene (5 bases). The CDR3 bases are TGTGCCAGCAGCCCTAAATGGGGGGGTAGCACTGAAGCTTTCTTT. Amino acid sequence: CASSPKWGGSTEAFF.